The rows below give T cell receptor beta chains drawn from one sample of a study of T cell responses to AZD1222 COVID-19 vaccine. Method: immunoSEQ multiplex PCR; TCRdb's copy keeps in-frame clones and lacks some. The data hold some 200,000 clones, with just over 90% observed a single time. The source was peripheral blood, collected 28 days after the second AZD1222 dose. The origin of the receptors is an adult who received the AZD1222 COVID-19 vaccine. The CDR3 runs from the conserved cysteine through the conserved F or W. Each record gives: J gene, clone size, D gene, V gene, CDR3 protein, CDR3 DNA. The D gene is left open where the match is weak. Part of the rows lack a size; the others show once, few, many or a class for expanded clones.

TRBJ2-1 | once | NA | TRBV5-1 | CASTQGPGSEQFF | TGCGCCAGCACCCAGGGCCCGGGGAGTGAGCAGTTCTTC
TRBJ1-6 | NA | NA | TRBV2 | CASRGVGDNSPLHF | TGTGCCAGCAGAGGGGTTGGAGATAATTCACCCCTCCACTTT
TRBJ1-5 | NA | NA | TRBV5-8 | CASSSLDSYSNQPQHF | TGTGCCAGCAGCTCCCTGGACAGCTATAGCAATCAGCCCCAGCATTTT
TRBJ2-5 | once | TRBD2 | TRBV7-7 | CASSRPGTSGRRGGETQYF | TGTGCTAGCAGCCGCCCCGGGACTAGCGGGAGAAGAGGGGGAGAGACCCAGTACTTC
TRBJ2-1 | NA | TRBD2 | TRBV5-4 | CASSEGLATTGEQFF | TGTGCCAGCAGCGAGGGACTAGCGACCACCGGTGAGCAGTTCTTC
TRBJ1-1 | NA | NA | TRBV20-1 | CSASGGSWNTEAFF | TGCAGTGCTAGTGGGGGAAGTTGGAACACTGAAGCTTTCTTT
TRBJ1-1 | NA | TRBD1 | TRBV2 | CASSPGGGRENTEAFF | TGTGCCAGCAGTCCAGGGGGAGGAAGAGAGAACACTGAAGCTTTCTTT
TRBJ1-5 | NA | NA | TRBV21-1 | CASSNRNHSNQPQHF | TGTGCCAGCAGCAACCGCAATCATAGCAATCAGCCCCAGCATTTT
TRBJ1-1 | NA | NA | TRBV28 | CASSFNSLPEAFF | TGTGCCAGCAGTTTTAACAGTCTCCCTGAAGCTTTCTTT
TRBJ1-6 | NA | TRBD1 | TRBV6-5 | CASSYSGQGANSPLHF | TGTGCCAGCAGTTACTCAGGGCAGGGGGCGAATTCACCCCTCCACTTT
TRBJ1-1 | NA | NA | TRBV19 | CASSEGGVNTEAFF | TGTGCCAGTAGTGAGGGGGGGGTAAACACTGAAGCTTTCTTT
TRBJ2-5 | NA | NA | TRBV7-3 | CASSSLSGGIQYF | TGTGCCAGCAGCTCCCTCTCTGGCGGGATTCAGTACTTC
TRBJ2-7 | NA | TRBD1 | TRBV6-5 | CASSFGTGTGTYEQYF | TGTGCCAGCAGTTTTGGCACCGGGACAGGCACCTACGAGCAGTACTTC
TRBJ1-1 | NA | TRBD1 | TRBV28 | CASTPDGRRGTEAFF | TGTGCCAGCACACCCGACGGCCGCAGGGGGACTGAAGCTTTCTTT
TRBJ1-5 | NA | NA | TRBV5-1 | CASSPGPASNQPQHF | TGCGCCAGCAGCCCTGGGCCAGCCAGCAATCAGCCCCAGCATTTT
TRBJ1-1 | NA | NA | TRBV29-1 | CSVDSGLNTEAFF | TGCAGCGTTGACTCAGGGTTGAACACTGAAGCTTTCTTT
TRBJ2-7 | NA | NA | TRBV28 | CASHGLAGSYEQYF | TGTGCCAGCCACGGACTGGCGGGGTCCTACGAGCAGTACTTC
TRBJ2-2 | NA | NA | TRBV6-6 | CASTPAGEANTGELFF | TGTGCCAGCACCCCGGCCGGAGAGGCGAACACCGGGGAGCTGTTTTTT
TRBJ2-7 | NA | NA | TRBV2 | CASSSFLGSYEQYF | TGTGCCAGCAGTTCTTTCCTAGGTTCCTACGAGCAGTACTTC
TRBJ2-5 | once | NA | TRBV28 | CASSVEETQYF | TGTGCCAGCAGCGTAGAAGAGACCCAGTACTTC
TRBJ2-7 | NA | TRBD2 | TRBV7-9 | CASSFGGAGAPYEQYF | TGTGCCAGCAGCTTCGGGGGAGCGGGGGCCCCCTACGAGCAGTACTTC
TRBJ2-1 | NA | TRBD2 | TRBV28 | CASRIGSGGNNEQFF | TGTGCCAGCAGGATTGGTAGCGGGGGAAACAATGAGCAGTTCTTC
TRBJ1-6 | NA | NA | TRBV28 | CASSPWGVSPLHF | TGTGCCAGCAGTCCCTGGGGGGTCTCACCCCTCCACTTT
TRBJ1-3 | NA | NA | TRBV7-2 | CASSPETGKHGNTIYF | TGTGCCAGCAGCCCTGAGACAGGCAAACATGGAAACACCATATATTTT
TRBJ1-1 | NA | NA | TRBV5-1 | CASSSHTEAFF | TGCGCCAGCAGCTCACACACTGAAGCTTTCTTT
TRBJ1-1 | NA | NA | TRBV11-3 | CASSQQGRTEAFF | TGTGCCAGCAGCCAACAGGGTAGGACTGAAGCTTTCTTT
TRBJ2-1 | NA | TRBD2 | TRBV6-6 | CASSPPASGRNNEQFF | TGTGCCAGCAGTCCCCCCGCTAGCGGGAGGAACAATGAGCAGTTCTTC
TRBJ1-1 | NA | NA | TRBV7-9 | CASGEMNTEAFF | TGTGCCTCCGGGGAGATGAACACTGAAGCTTTCTTT
TRBJ2-3 | NA | NA | TRBV7-2 | CASSSPGQDTQYF | TGTGCCAGCAGCTCCCCCGGACAAGATACGCAGTATTTT
TRBJ1-5 | once | NA | TRBV27 | CASSFYRGNQPQHF | TGTGCCAGCAGTTTTTACCGGGGCAATCAGCCCCAGCATTTT
TRBJ2-1 | NA | NA | TRBV5-1 | CASSLAPGPEEQFF | TGCGCCAGCAGCTTGGCCCCAGGGCCTGAGGAGCAGTTCTTC
TRBJ2-6 | NA | NA | TRBV4-3 | CASSPVTGSGANVLTF | TGCGCCAGCAGCCCCGTTACAGGGTCTGGGGCCAACGTCCTGACTTTC
TRBJ1-1 | NA | NA | TRBV11-2 | CASRWGGGLNTEAFF | TGTGCCAGCAGGTGGGGTGGGGGCCTGAACACTGAAGCTTTCTTT
TRBJ2-7 | few | NA | TRBV7-3 | CASSPLKQASSYEQYF | TGTGCCAGCAGCCCGCTGAAGCAGGCTAGCTCCTACGAGCAGTACTTC
TRBJ1-6 | NA | NA | TRBV28 | CASSSGEAYNSPLHF | TGTGCCAGCAGTTCCGGCGAGGCCTATAATTCACCCCTCCACTTT
TRBJ2-2 | NA | TRBD2 | TRBV4-2 | CASSQDDVETSGTRQGTGELFF | TGTGCCAGCAGCCAAGATGACGTTGAGACTAGCGGGACTAGGCAAGGCACCGGGGAGCTGTTTTTT
TRBJ2-1 | NA | NA | TRBV9 | CASSVAQRPAYNEQFF | TGTGCCAGCAGCGTAGCGCAGCGGCCAGCCTACAATGAGCAGTTCTTC
TRBJ1-6 | NA | NA | TRBV3-1/TRBV3-2 | CASSQGTPPLHF | TGTGCCAGCAGCCAGGGAACCCCACCCCTCCACTTT
TRBJ2-7 | NA | TRBD1 | TRBV15 | CATSAQGAGEQYF | TGTGCCACCAGCGCCCAGGGGGCCGGCGAGCAGTACTTC
TRBJ1-1 | NA | NA | TRBV4-3 | CASSQVVQNTEAFF | TGCGCCAGCAGCCAAGTGGTTCAGAACACTGAAGCTTTCTTT
TRBJ2-7 | NA | NA | TRBV3-1/TRBV3-2 | CASSPRDYQDSYEQYF | TGTGCCAGCAGCCCCCGAGACTACCAAGACTCCTACGAGCAGTACTTC